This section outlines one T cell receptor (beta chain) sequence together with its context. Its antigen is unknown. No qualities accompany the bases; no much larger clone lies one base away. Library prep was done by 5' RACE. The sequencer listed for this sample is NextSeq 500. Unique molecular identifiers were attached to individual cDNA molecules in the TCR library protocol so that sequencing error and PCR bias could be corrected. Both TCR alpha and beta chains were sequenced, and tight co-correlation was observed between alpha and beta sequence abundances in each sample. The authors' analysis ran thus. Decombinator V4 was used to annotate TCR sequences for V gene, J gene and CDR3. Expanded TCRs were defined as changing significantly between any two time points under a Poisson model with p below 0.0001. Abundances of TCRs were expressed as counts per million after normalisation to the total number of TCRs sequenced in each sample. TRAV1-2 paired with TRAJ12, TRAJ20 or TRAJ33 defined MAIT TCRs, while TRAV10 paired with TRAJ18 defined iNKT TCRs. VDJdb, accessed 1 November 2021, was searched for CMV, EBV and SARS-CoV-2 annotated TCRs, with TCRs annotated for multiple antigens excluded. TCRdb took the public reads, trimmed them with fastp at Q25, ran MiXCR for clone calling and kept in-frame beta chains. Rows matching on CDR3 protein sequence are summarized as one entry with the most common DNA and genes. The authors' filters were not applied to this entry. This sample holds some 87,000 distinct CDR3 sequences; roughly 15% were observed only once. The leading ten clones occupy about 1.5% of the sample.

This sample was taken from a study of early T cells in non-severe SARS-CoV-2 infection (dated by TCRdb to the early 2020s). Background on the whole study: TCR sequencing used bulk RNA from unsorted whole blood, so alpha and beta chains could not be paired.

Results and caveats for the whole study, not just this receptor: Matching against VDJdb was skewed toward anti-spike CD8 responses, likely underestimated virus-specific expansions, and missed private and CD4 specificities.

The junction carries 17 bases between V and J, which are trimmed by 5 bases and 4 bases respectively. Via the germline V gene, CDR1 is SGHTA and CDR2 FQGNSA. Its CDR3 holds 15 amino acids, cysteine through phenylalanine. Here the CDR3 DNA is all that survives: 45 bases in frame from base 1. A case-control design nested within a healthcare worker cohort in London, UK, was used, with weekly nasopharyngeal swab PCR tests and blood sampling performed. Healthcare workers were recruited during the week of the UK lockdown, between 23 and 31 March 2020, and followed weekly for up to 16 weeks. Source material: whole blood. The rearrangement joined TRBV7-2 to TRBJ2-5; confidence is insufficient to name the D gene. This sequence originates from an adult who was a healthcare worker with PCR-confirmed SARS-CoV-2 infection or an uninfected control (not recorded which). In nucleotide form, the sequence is TGTGCCAGCAGCCCCCGCCGCCATCTAGTAGAGACCCAGTACTTC. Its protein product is CASSPRRHLVETQYF.